This entry concerns a single T cell receptor (beta chain). This sample is drawn from a study of shared clonotypes between healthy human individuals. The wider study: Contributing individuals were two females and a few males aged 18 to 49.

Each PCR replicate from the sorted subsets contained 150 to 250 ng DNA, which is about 30,000 T cell genomes. The protocol was immunoSEQ multiplex PCR, while the TCRdb copy is restricted to in-frame clones and leaves out a portion. The table has about 1 million clones, around 74% seen once. Trimming took 0 bases from V and 8 from J; bases not matched to a gene: 3. The CDR3 runs to 13 residues. Looked up from germline, CDR1 is SGHAT and CDR2 is FQNNGV. V usage is TRBV11-2 and J usage is TRBJ1-1; 7 bases line up with TRBD1. Sequenced sample: memory CD4+ T cells sorted from blood. As for subset: CD45RA-negative fraction. The receptor's source is a man in his late teens or twenties in good health. This chain's CDR3 is CASSLDRGSEAFF. CDR3 in DNA: TGTGCCAGCAGCTTAGACAGGGGGTCCGAAGCTTTCTTT.